These 7 T cell receptor beta chains were all obtained from the same sample, sequenced in a study of blood T cell repertoires in COVID-19. Assay used: immunoSEQ multiplex PCR; TCRdb lists only in-frame clones, some missing. The profile shows roughly 310,000 clones, 90% of them singletons. The specimen sequenced was PBMCs or T cells enriched from blood (not recorded which). The receptors come from a man aged 55 to 70 who had recovered from COVID-19.

The chain combines TRBV30 with TRBJ2-5, with 8 bases aligning to TRBD2. The V gene's germline CDR1 is GTSNPN and CDR2 SVGIG (reference sequence). The CDR3 is made up of 14 amino acids. J gave up 7 bases and V 0 bases, and 7 bases lay outside the gene matches. The CDR3 DNA follows: TGTGCCTGGAGTGTTGGAGCGGGAGTCGCGACCCAGTACTTC. This codes for CAWSVGAGVATQYF.

V and J are TRBV28 and TRBJ1-1; 7 bases line up with TRBD1. After removal of 7 bases from V and 11 bases from J, the junction contained 10 bases not matched to a gene. This CDR3 region has 12 residues. Germline V gene sequence: CDR1 MDHEN, CDR2 SYDVKM. As DNA, the CDR3 is TGTGCCAGCATCAGACAGGGCGGGGACGCTTTCTTT. This gives the protein CASIRQGGDAFF.

The chain carries TRBV5-1 and TRBJ2-1; TRBD2 matches at 11 bases. J lost 2 bases, V lost 4 bases, and 5 bases had no gene match. Germline assignment: CDR1 SGHRS and CDR2 YFSETQ. The CDR3 covers 16 residues. CDR3 sequence: CASSDGLAGAYNEQFF. The CDR3 DNA sequence: TGCGCCAGCAGCGATGGACTAGCGGGCGCCTACAATGAGCAGTTCTTC.

The chain employs TRBV24-1 and TRBJ2-1, with D perhaps matching TRBD2 (6 bases). Germline CDR1 KGHDR, CDR2 SFDVKD. Trimming cost V 4 bases and J 5 bases, with 17 bases left between them. The CDR3 loop spans 16 amino acids. CDR3 in amino acids: CATSDNLATVNNEQFF. The CDR3 DNA follows: TGTGCCACCAGTGACAACCTAGCGACCGTTAACAATGAGCAGTTCTTC.

The CDR3 nucleotides read TGCGCCAGCAGTGAGCCCGTTTACGAGCAGTACTTC. Amino acid sequence: CASSEPVYEQYF. The gene calls are TRBV10-2 and TRBJ2-7, with D unresolved. The CDR3 sequence is 12 residues long. The V end lost 2 bases, the J end lost 4 bases, and 6 bases lay between the germline ends. Germline V gene data show CDR1 as WSHSY and CDR2 as SAAADI.

This rearrangement joins TRBV5-1 to TRBJ2-7, with 9 positions matching TRBD2. Per germline, CDR1 SGHRS and CDR2 YFSETQ. The CDR3 contains 15 residues. The V gene end was trimmed by 0 bases and the J gene end by 3 bases; junction bases not matched to a gene: 4. CDR3 region: CASSLGTSADYEQYF. CDR3 nucleotide sequence: TGCGCCAGCAGCTTGGGGACTAGCGCAGACTACGAGCAGTACTTC.

The chain uses TRBV20-1 and TRBJ1-1; D not certain. CDR1 is DFQATT, CDR2 SNEGSKA, per germline (reference sequence). The CDR3 has 13 residues. The ends were cut back, 3 bases at V and 0 bases at J, with 8 bases in the middle. The CDR3 DNA sequence: TGCAGTGCTAGTCTTCAGGTGAACACTGAAGCTTTCTTT. Its protein product is CSASLQVNTEAFF.